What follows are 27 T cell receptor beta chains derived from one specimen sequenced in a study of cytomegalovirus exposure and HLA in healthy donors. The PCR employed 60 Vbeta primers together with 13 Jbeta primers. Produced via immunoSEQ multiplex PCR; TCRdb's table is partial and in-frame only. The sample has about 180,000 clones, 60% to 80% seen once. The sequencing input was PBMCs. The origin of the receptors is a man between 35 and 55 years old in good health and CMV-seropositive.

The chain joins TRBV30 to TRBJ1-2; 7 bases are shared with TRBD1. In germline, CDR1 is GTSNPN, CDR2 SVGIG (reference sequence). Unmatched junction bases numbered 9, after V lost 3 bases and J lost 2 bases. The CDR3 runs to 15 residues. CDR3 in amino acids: CAWRSGGLRNYGYTF. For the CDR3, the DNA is TGTGCCTGGAGGTCAGGGGGGCTCAGAAACTATGGCTACACCTTC.

CDR3 region: CASQYDGTINQPQHF. In nucleotides, the CDR3 is TGTGCCAGCCAATATGACGGGACAATCAATCAGCCCCAGCATTTT. The rearrangement joins TRBV19 to TRBJ1-5, with D perhaps TRBD1 (6 bases). The V and J ends lost 9 bases and 3 bases respectively, with 18 bases between them. Germline V gene lookup returns CDR1 LNHDA and CDR2 SQIVND (reference sequence). The CDR3 loop spans 15 amino acids.

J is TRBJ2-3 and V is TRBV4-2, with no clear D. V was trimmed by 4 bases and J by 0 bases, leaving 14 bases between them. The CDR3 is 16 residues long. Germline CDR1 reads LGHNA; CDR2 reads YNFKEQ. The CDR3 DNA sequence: TGTGCCAGCAGCCCCCTGGGCGCGTCGAGCACAGATACGCAGTATTTT. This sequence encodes CASSPLGASSTDTQYF.

Here the CDR3 DNA reads TGCGCCAGCAGCCAATCTGGGACTCTACAAGAGACCCAGTACTTC. Encoded protein: CASSQSGTLQETQYF. This chain connects TRBV5-1 to TRBJ2-5; tentatively, D is TRBD2 (6 bases). CDR3 length: 15 amino acids. Between the trimmed V and J ends, which lost 4 bases and 2 bases, there was a span of 15 bases. Germline lookup yields CDR1 SGHRS and CDR2 YFSETQ.

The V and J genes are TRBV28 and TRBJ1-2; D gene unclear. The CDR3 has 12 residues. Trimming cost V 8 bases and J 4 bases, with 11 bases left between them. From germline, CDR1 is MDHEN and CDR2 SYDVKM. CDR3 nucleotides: TGTGCCAGCCTCAGGTGGTCCTATGGCTACACCTTC. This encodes CASLRWSYGYTF.

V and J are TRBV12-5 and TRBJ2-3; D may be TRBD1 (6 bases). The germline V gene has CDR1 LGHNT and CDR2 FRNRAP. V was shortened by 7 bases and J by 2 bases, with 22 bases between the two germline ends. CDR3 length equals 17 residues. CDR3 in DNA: TGTGCTAGTGCCCTGGCGTTAGGACAGCTACTCACAGATACGCAGTATTTT. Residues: CASALALGQLLTDTQYF. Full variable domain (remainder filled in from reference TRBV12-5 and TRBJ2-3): DARVTQTPRHKVTEMGQEVTMRCQPILGHNTVFWYRQTMMQGLELLAYFRNRAPLDDSGMPKDRFSAEMPDATLATLKIQPSEPRDSAVYFCASALALGQLLTDTQYFGPGTRLTVL.

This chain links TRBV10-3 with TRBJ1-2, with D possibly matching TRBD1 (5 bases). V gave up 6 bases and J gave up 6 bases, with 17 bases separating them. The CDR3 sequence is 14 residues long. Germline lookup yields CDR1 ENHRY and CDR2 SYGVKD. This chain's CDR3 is CAIRVQGIRNGYTF. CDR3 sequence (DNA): TGTGCCATCAGGGTCCAGGGAATTCGGAATGGCTACACCTTC.

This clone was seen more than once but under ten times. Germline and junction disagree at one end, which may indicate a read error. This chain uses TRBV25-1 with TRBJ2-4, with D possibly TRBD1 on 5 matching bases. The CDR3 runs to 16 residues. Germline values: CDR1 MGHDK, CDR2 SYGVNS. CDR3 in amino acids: CASTPIRVGCKNSQYF. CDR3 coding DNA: TGTGCCAGCACTCCCATCAGGGTGGGGTGCAAAAACAGTCAGTACTTC.

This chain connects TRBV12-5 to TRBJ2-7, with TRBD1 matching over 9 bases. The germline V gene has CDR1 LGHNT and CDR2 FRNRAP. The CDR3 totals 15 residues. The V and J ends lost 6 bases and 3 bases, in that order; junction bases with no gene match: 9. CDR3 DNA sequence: TGTGCTAGTGGGGACGGACAGGGGAGCTTCTACGAGCAGTACTTC. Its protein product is CASGDGQGSFYEQYF.

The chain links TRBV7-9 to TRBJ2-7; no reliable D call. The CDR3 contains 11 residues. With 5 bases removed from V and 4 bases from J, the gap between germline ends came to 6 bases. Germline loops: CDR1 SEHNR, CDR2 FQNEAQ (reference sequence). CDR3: CASSRQYEQYF. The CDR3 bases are TGTGCCAGCAGCAGACAATACGAGCAGTACTTC.

In nucleotides, the CDR3 is TGCGCCAGCAGCTTGGGGCCGGGACTAGCGGGAGGTGAGCAGTACTTC. Protein sequence: CASSLGPGLAGGEQYF. The chain is built from TRBV5-1 and TRBJ2-5; TRBD2 matches at 15 bases. After removal of 0 bases from V and 11 bases from J, the junction contained 8 bases not matched to a gene. This CDR3 has 16 amino acids. Germline-derived CDR1 and CDR2 are SGHRS and YFSETQ. Full variable domain (outside the CDR3, taken from reference TRBV5-1 and TRBJ2-5): KAGVTQTPRYLIKTRGQQVTLSCSPISGHRSVSWYQQTPGQGLQFLFEYFSETQRNKGNFPGRFSGRQFSNSRSEMNVSTLELGDSALYLCASSLGPGLAGGEQYFGPGTRLLVL.

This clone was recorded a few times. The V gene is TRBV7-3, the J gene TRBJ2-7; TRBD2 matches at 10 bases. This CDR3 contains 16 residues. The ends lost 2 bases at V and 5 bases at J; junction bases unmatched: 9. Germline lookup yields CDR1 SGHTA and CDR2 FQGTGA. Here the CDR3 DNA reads TGTGCCAGCAGCTTACCTAGCGGGAGCTACAAGCACGAGCAGTACTTC. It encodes CASSLPSGSYKHEQYF.

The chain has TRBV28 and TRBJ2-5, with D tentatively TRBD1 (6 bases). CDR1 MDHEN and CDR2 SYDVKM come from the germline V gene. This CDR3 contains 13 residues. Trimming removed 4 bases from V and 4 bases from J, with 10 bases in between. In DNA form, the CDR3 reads TGTGCCAGCAGTTCCGGACAGAGAGAGACCCAGTACTTC. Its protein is CASSSGQRETQYF.

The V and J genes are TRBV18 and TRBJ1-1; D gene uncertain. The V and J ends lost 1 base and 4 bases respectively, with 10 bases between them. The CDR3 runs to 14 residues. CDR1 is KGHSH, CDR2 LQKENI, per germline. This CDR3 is CASSPLARGTEAFF. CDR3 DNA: TGTGCCAGCTCACCACTTGCCCGGGGCACTGAAGCTTTCTTT.

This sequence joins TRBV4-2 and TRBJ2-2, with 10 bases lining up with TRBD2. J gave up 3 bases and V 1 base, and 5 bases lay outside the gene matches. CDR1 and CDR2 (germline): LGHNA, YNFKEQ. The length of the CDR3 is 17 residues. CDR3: CASSQALAGVYTGELFF. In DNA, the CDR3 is TGTGCCAGCAGCCAAGCTCTAGCGGGAGTGTACACCGGGGAGCTGTTTTTT.

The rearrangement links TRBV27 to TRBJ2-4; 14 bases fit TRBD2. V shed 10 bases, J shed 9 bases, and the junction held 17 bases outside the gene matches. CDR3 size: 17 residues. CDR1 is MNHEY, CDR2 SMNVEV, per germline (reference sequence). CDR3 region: CATPRGLAGATSCIQYF. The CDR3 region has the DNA TGTGCCACCCCTCGGGGACTAGCGGGAGCAACCAGTTGCATTCAGTACTTC.

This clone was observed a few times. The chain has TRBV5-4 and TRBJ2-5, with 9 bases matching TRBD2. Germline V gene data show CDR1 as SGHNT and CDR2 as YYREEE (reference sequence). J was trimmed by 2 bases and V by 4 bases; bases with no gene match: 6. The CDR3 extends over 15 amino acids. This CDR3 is CASSPLAGDQETQYF. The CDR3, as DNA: TGTGCCAGCAGCCCCTTAGCGGGAGATCAAGAGACCCAGTACTTC.

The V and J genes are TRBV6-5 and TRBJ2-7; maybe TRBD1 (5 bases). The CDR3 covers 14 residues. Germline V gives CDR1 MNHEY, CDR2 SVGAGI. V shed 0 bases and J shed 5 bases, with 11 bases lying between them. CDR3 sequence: CASSYSQGSNEQYF. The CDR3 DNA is TGTGCCAGCAGTTACTCCCAGGGTTCCAACGAGCAGTACTTC.

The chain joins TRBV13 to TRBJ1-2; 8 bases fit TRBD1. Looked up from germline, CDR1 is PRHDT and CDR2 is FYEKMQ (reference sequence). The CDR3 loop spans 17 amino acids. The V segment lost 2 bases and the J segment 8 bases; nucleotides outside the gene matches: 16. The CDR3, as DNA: TGTGCCAGCAGCTTAAGACCCTCGGCAGGGGGCGCGGGGGGCTACACCTTC. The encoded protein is CASSLRPSAGGAGGYTF. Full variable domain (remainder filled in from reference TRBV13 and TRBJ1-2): AAGVIQSPRHLIKEKRETATLKCYPIPRHDTVYWYQQGPGQDPQFLISFYEKMQSDKGSIPDRFSAQQFSDYHSELNMSSLELGDSALYFCASSLRPSAGGAGGYTFGSGTRLTVV.

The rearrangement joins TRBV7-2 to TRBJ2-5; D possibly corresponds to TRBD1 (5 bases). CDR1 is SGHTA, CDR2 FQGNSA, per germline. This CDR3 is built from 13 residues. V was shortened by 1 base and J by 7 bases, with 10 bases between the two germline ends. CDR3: CASSLVTDRTQYF. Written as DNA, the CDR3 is TGTGCCAGCAGCTTAGTGACAGATCGGACCCAGTACTTC.

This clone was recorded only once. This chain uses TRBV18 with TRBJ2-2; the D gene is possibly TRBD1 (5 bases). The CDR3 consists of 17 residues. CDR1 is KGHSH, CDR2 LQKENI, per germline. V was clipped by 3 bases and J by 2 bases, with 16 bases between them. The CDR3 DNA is TGTGCCAGCTCACCGGGAAGGGGCCGTAGTAACACCGGGGAGCTGTTTTTT. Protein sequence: CASSPGRGRSNTGELFF.

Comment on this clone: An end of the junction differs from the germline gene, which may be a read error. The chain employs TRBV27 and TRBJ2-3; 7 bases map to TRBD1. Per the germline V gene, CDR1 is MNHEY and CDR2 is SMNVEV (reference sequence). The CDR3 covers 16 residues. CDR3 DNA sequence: TGTGCCAGCAGTAACCCAGGGGGAACTGGCACAGATACGCGGTATTTT. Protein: CASSNPGGTGTDTRYF.

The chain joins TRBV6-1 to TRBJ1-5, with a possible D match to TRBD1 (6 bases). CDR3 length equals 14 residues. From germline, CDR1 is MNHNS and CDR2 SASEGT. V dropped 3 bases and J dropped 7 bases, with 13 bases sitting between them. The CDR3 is CASSEGQGRQPQHF. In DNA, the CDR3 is TGTGCCAGCAGTGAGGGGCAGGGGCGGCAGCCCCAGCATTTT.

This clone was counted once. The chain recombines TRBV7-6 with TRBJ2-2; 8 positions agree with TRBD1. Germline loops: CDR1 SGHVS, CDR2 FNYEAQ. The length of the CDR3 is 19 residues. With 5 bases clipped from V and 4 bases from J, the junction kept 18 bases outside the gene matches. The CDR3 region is CASSPGVFSATGVTGELFF. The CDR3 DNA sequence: TGTGCCAGCAGCCCCGGCGTCTTTTCGGCGACAGGGGTCACCGGGGAGCTGTTTTTT.

DNA for the CDR3: TGTGCCAGCTCACCGGGGCATACTAATGAAAAACTGTTTTTT. Protein sequence: CASSPGHTNEKLFF. This chain connects TRBV18 to TRBJ1-4; D is possibly TRBD1 (5 bases). V lost 3 bases to trimming and J lost 2 bases, with 7 bases between them. The CDR3 runs to 14 residues. From germline, CDR1 is KGHSH and CDR2 LQKENI.

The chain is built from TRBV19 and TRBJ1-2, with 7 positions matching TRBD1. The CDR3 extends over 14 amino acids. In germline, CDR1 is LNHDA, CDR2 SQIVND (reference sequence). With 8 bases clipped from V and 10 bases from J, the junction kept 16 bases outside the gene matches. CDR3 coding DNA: TGTGCCAGTGGGGTCCACAGGGGAAAACCCTTCTACACCTTC. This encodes CASGVHRGKPFYTF.

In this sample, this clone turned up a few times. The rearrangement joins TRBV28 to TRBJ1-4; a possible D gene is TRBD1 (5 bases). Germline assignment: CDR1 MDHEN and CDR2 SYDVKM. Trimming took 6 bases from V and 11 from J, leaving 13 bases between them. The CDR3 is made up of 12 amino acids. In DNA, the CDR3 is TGTGCCAGCAGAACCCAGGGCCTGAAACTGTTTTTT. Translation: CASRTQGLKLFF.